The 26 T cell receptor beta chains in this list originate from one sample, sequenced in a study of cytomegalovirus exposure and HLA in healthy donors. Primers: 60 Vbeta forward and 13 Jbeta reverse. Measured with immunoSEQ multiplex PCR; TCRdb has only the in-frame clones, and not every one. The table shows some 100,000 clones, with roughly 83% occurring only once. Sequenced: PBMCs. The receptors shown here come from a female donor in good health and CMV-seropositive.

The table lists this clone with a count of one. The chain employs TRBV6-6 and TRBJ1-5; TRBD1 matches at 11 bases. The CDR3 loop spans 16 amino acids. After removal of 5 bases from V and 6 bases from J, the junction contained 9 bases not matched to a gene. Germline CDR1 is MNHNY and CDR2 is SVGAGI (reference sequence). In DNA form, the CDR3 reads TGTGCCAGCAGTGCTCTGGACAGGGGGCTCGGTCAGCCCCAGCATTTT. Translation: CASSALDRGLGQPQHF.

This clone has more than one count but fewer than ten. The V gene is TRBV27, the J gene TRBJ1-5; 12 bases line up with TRBD1. With V trimmed by 6 bases and J by 2 bases, 5 bases remained unmatched. Germline-derived CDR1 and CDR2 are MNHEY and SMNVEV (reference sequence). The CDR3 length is 16 residues. CDR3 DNA: TGTGCCAGCAGGGGACAGGGGGCCGGGGGCAATCAGCCCCAGCATTTT. Its protein product is CASRGQGAGGNQPQHF.

The V gene is TRBV25-1, the J gene TRBJ1-1; no firm D call. This CDR3 spans 17 amino acids. Trimming removed 1 base at V and 1 base at J, with 16 bases between. CDR1 is MGHDK and CDR2 is SYGVNS in the germline V gene. The CDR3 sequence: CASSESRGFGGNTEAFF. In DNA, the CDR3 is TGTGCCAGCAGTGAATCAAGAGGGTTCGGCGGGAACACTGAAGCTTTCTTT.

This clone was observed once. This sample also contains other DNA sequences that code for the same CDR3. The chain links TRBV19 to TRBJ2-5; a possible D gene is TRBD2 (6 bases). The V and J ends lost 4 bases and 5 bases respectively, with 20 bases between them. CDR3 length equals 16 residues. Germline lookup yields CDR1 LNHDA and CDR2 SQIVND (reference sequence). CDR3: CASSSPSDGFQETQYF. DNA for the CDR3: TGTGCCAGTAGTAGCCCTAGCGACGGTTTCCAGGAGACCCAGTACTTC.

This rearrangement joins TRBV30 to TRBJ1-2, with 8 bases fitting TRBD1. The V and J ends lost 3 bases and 4 bases, in that order; junction bases with no gene match: 7. The CDR3 totals 14 residues. The V gene's germline CDR1 is GTSNPN and CDR2 SVGIG (reference sequence). DNA for the CDR3: TGTGCCTGGAGCCACGGGACAGGCGTCTATGGCTACACCTTC. Protein: CAWSHGTGVYGYTF.

J is TRBJ1-1 and V is TRBV27; 8 nucleotides agree with TRBD1. Looked up from germline, CDR1 is MNHEY and CDR2 is SMNVEV (reference sequence). CDR3 length: 12 residues. V trimming: 5 bases; J trimming: 7 bases; junction bases outside the gene matches: 3. CDR3 sequence reads: CASSRGTGEAFF. CDR3 in DNA: TGTGCCAGCAGTAGGGGGACAGGTGAAGCTTTCTTT.

V usage is TRBV7-9 and J usage is TRBJ1-2, with D unclear. V dropped 3 bases and J dropped 4 bases, with 12 bases sitting between them. From germline, CDR1 is SEHNR and CDR2 FQNEAQ (reference sequence). The CDR3 has 14 amino acids. The CDR3 region is CASSFPELTYGYTF. The CDR3 region has the DNA TGTGCCAGCAGCTTTCCGGAGTTGACCTATGGCTACACCTTC.

The chain links TRBV9 to TRBJ2-5; 13 nucleotides align to TRBD2. CDR1 is SGDLS, CDR2 YYNGEE, per germline. The CDR3 is made up of 16 amino acids. The trim removed 4 bases at V and 4 bases at J, leaving 7 bases unmatched. CDR3 nucleotides: TGTGCCAGCAGCCCCGGACTAGCGGGAGCGGGAGAGACCCAGTACTTC. As protein: CASSPGLAGAGETQYF.

This chain connects TRBV5-1 to TRBJ2-1, with 13 bases lining up with TRBD2. The CDR3 contains 15 residues. The V gene end was trimmed by 4 bases and the J gene end by 7 bases; junction bases not matched to a gene: 5. CDR1 SGHRS and CDR2 YFSETQ come from the germline V gene. Written as DNA, the CDR3 is TGCGCCAGCAGCGCGGGACTAGCGGGACGGAATGAGCAGTTCTTC. It is translated as CASSAGLAGRNEQFF.

The chain has TRBV18 and TRBJ2-3, with 15 bases lining up with TRBD2. The CDR3 sequence is 17 residues long. V shed 3 bases, J shed 6 bases, and the junction held 7 bases outside the gene matches. The germline V gene encodes CDR1 KGHSH and CDR2 LQKENI. CDR3 in DNA: TGTGCCAGCTCACCCCCGGGACTAGCGGGAGGAGCTGATACGCAGTATTTT. Protein: CASSPPGLAGGADTQYF.

The rearrangement uses TRBV11-2 and TRBJ2-5, with 8 positions matching TRBD2. V was pared by 7 bases and J by 5 bases, with 6 bases of the junction left unmatched. Germline V gene sequence: CDR1 SGHAT, CDR2 FQNNGV. The CDR3 runs 13 residues. CDR3 sequence: CASMLAGWETQYF. The CDR3 nucleotides read TGTGCCAGCATGCTAGCGGGCTGGGAGACCCAGTACTTC.

V is TRBV5-5 and J is TRBJ2-2; maybe TRBD2 (7 bases). V was shortened by 9 bases and J by 7 bases, with 16 bases between the two germline ends. Germline loops: CDR1 SGHKS, CDR2 YYEKEE (reference sequence). The length of the CDR3 is 13 residues. The CDR3 here is CATKGGAGGELFF. Written as DNA, the CDR3 is TGTGCCACTAAAGGGGGGGCCGGCGGGGAGCTGTTTTTT.

This clone was seen more than once but under ten times. V gene TRBV6-5 combines with J gene TRBJ2-3; TRBD1 might be the D (5 bases). The CDR3 is made up of 14 amino acids. Deletions cut 6 bases from V and 2 bases from J, with 12 bases between. Germline loops: CDR1 MNHEY, CDR2 SVGAGI. Written as DNA, the CDR3 is TGTGCCAGCAGCTTGATGGACATCACAGATACGCAGTATTTT. Protein: CASSLMDITDTQYF.

The rearrangement uses TRBV5-4 and TRBJ1-2, with TRBD1 matching 7 bases. This CDR3 has 14 residues. Per germline, CDR1 SGHNT and CDR2 YYREEE (reference sequence). V trimming: 2 bases; J trimming: 3 bases; junction bases outside the gene matches: 4. The CDR3 reads CASSLQGQDYGYTF. DNA of the CDR3: TGTGCCAGCAGCTTACAGGGGCAGGACTATGGCTACACCTTC. The variable domain in full, with the rest retrieved from reference TRBV5-4 and TRBJ1-2, is ETGVTQSPTHLIKTRGQQVTLRCSSQSGHNTVSWYQQALGQGPQFIFQYYREEENGRGNFPPRFSGLQFPNYSSELNVNALELDDSALYLCASSLQGQDYGYTFGSGTRLTVV.

This clone was seen a single time. The chain uses TRBV7-9 and TRBJ2-1; 12 nucleotides agree with TRBD2. This CDR3 has 15 residues. V lost 7 bases, J lost 8 bases, and 9 bases stayed unmatched. Germline V gives CDR1 SEHNR, CDR2 FQNEAQ (reference sequence). CDR3 protein: CASNLAGGPVYEQFF. In DNA form, the CDR3 reads TGTGCCAGCAACCTAGCGGGGGGGCCGGTGTATGAGCAGTTCTTC. The full variable domain, with the rest looked up from reference TRBV7-9 and TRBJ2-1, is DTGVSQNPRHKITKRGQNVTFRCDPISEHNRLYWYRQTLGQGPEFLTYFQNEAQLEKSRLLSDRFSAERPKGSFSTLEIQRTEQGDSAMYLCASNLAGGPVYEQFFGPGTRLTVL.

Note on this clone: Germline is not matched at one junction end, which may reflect a read error. V is TRBV7-9 and J is TRBJ1-1; D is ambiguous. The CDR3 loop spans 13 amino acids. Looked up from germline, CDR1 is SEHNR and CDR2 is FQNEAQ (reference sequence). This CDR3 is CSSSPPMNTEAFF. The CDR3 nucleotides are TGTTCCAGCAGCCCCCCCATGAACACTGAAGCTTTCTTT.

This clone was detected a few times. The chain joins TRBV19 to TRBJ1-5, with 7 bases fitting TRBD1. This CDR3 spans 13 amino acids. Losses at the gene ends were 6 bases for V and 7 bases for J; bases not matched to a gene: 6. Germline assignment: CDR1 LNHDA and CDR2 SQIVND (reference sequence). CDR3 in DNA: TGTGCCAGTAGACGCGAGGGGGCCCAGCCCCAGCATTTT. The encoded protein is CASRREGAQPQHF.

The rearrangement links TRBV6-1 to TRBJ1-4, with D uncertain. The CDR3 contains 10 residues. Germline V gene sequence: CDR1 MNHNS, CDR2 SASEGT. V was cut by 5 bases and J by 14 bases, with 9 bases left in between. CDR3 nucleotide sequence: TGTGCCAGCAGTTCCGGGAAGCTGTTTTTT. This translates into CASSSGKLFF.

This chain links TRBV29-1 with TRBJ1-6; 7 positions agree with TRBD1. Germline V CDR1 and CDR2: SQVTM, ANQGSEA. The CDR3 consists of 17 residues. Unmatched junction bases numbered 8, after V lost 0 bases and J lost 3 bases. The CDR3 sequence is CSVEEVKDRVYNSPLHF. CDR3 nucleotides: TGCAGCGTTGAAGAGGTTAAAGACAGGGTCTATAATTCACCCCTCCACTTT.

The J gene is TRBJ2-7, the V gene TRBV18; 12 bases map to TRBD1. The CDR3 runs 15 residues. V shed 4 bases, J shed 5 bases, and the junction held 6 bases outside the gene matches. Germline V gives CDR1 KGHSH, CDR2 LQKENI. The CDR3 DNA reads TGTGCCAGCTCACGAGGGACAGGGGGCAGCGACGAGCAGTACTTC. It codes for CASSRGTGGSDEQYF.

J is TRBJ2-7 and V is TRBV6-1; 9 bases align to TRBD2. The CDR3 is 14 residues long. From germline, CDR1 is MNHNS and CDR2 SASEGT. V lost 8 bases, J lost 4 bases, and 9 bases stayed unmatched. The CDR3, as DNA: TGTGCCAGCCTCTCCACTAGCGGGTCGTACGAGCAGTACTTC. This encodes CASLSTSGSYEQYF.

The chain has TRBV5-4 and TRBJ2-1, with D possibly matching TRBD1 (6 bases). Germline V lookup: CDR1 SGHNT, CDR2 YYREEE (reference sequence). Trimming left V 0 bases short and J 1 base short, with 11 bases between. There are 16 residues in the CDR3. CDR3 amino acids: CASSLGGRVSYNEQFF. The CDR3 DNA is TGTGCCAGCAGCTTGGGGGGGCGGGTTTCCTACAATGAGCAGTTCTTC.

The count of this clone is one. This chain joins TRBV4-1 and TRBJ2-2; maybe TRBD1 (5 bases). There are 17 residues in the CDR3. Per the germline V gene, CDR1 is MGHRA and CDR2 is YSYEKL. The V and J ends lost 4 bases and 6 bases respectively, with 21 bases between them. CDR3 protein: CASSLIGSRDGSGELFF. The CDR3, as DNA: TGCGCCAGCAGCCTCATCGGGTCCAGGGATGGATCCGGGGAGCTGTTTTTT.

The chain couples TRBV29-1 to TRBJ2-1, with D perhaps TRBD2 (5 bases). The CDR3 loop spans 14 amino acids. The germline V gene encodes CDR1 SQVTM and CDR2 ANQGSEA. V dropped 4 bases and J dropped 0 bases, with 10 bases sitting between them. The CDR3 DNA is TGCAGCGTTGGAACGGGAAGCTCCTACAATGAGCAGTTCTTC. It translates to CSVGTGSSYNEQFF.

This clone has more than one count but fewer than ten. The chain carries TRBV10-3 and TRBJ1-5; possible D gene TRBD1, 5 bases. Germline V lookup: CDR1 ENHRY, CDR2 SYGVKD. CDR3 length: 15 amino acids. The V end was cut by 2 bases, the J end by 1 base, with 9 bases between. The CDR3 region has the DNA TGTGCCATCAGTGAGGGAGGGGCGAGCAATCAGCCCCAGCATTTT. Amino acids: CAISEGGASNQPQHF.

The V call is TRBV27, the J call TRBJ1-2; 7 positions match TRBD1. The V gene end was trimmed by 8 bases and the J gene end by 5 bases; junction bases not matched to a gene: 5. This CDR3 region has 12 residues. Germline CDR1 MNHEY, CDR2 SMNVEV (reference sequence). CDR3 protein: CASGRTGYGYTF. The CDR3 region has the DNA TGTGCCAGCGGAAGGACAGGTTATGGCTACACCTTC.